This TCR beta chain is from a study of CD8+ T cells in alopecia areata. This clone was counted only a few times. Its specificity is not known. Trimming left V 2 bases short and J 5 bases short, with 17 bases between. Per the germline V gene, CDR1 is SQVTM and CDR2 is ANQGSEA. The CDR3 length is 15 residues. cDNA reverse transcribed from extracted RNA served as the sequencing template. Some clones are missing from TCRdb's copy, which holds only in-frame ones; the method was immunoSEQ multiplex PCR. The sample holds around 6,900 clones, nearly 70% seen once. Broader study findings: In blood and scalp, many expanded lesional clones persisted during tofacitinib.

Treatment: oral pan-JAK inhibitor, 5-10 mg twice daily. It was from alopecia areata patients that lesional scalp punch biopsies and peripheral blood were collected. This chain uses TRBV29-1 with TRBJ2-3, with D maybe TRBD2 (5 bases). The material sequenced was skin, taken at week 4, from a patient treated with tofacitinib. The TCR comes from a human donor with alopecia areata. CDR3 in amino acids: CSVEPADWGEDTQYF. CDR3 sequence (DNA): TGCAGCGTTGAACCAGCGGACTGGGGAGAAGATACGCAGTATTTT.